These 12 T cell receptor beta chains were sequenced from one sample in a study of regulatory T cells in long-lasting Graves disease. Time point specified: newly diagnosed GD, antithyroid drugs for less than 3 months. Construction of the TCR library relied on RNA isolated from PBMCs. Building of the TCR beta libraries involved iRepertoire HTBI primers and Arm-PCR of CDR3 regions. Using its own MiXCR run on the multiplex PCR reads, TCRdb lists one record per CDR3 protein. This sample yields approximately 360,000 distinct CDR3 sequences, of which 12% are seen a single time; 18% belongs to the top ten. These data also formed part of another study, on T cells in Graves' hyperthyroidism and ophthalmopathy.

The sample was peripheral blood mononuclear cells (PBMCs), taken at new diagnosis, from a patient treated with antithyroid drugs. Every receptor here comes from a woman between 18 and 30 years old with Graves disease.

This clonotype was recorded a few times. This sequence joins TRBV28 and TRBJ2-7; D possibly corresponds to TRBD1 (5 bases). V lost 2 bases to trimming and J lost 3 bases, with 11 bases between them. Looked up from germline, CDR1 is MDHEN and CDR2 is SYDVKM. This CDR3 has 14 amino acids. The CDR3 loop is CASSLAGLGYEQYV. CDR3 sequence (DNA): TGTGCCAGCAGTTTAGCAGGGTTGGGCTACGAGCAGTACGTC.

This clonotype was detected ten times or more. This chain joins TRBV3-1 and TRBJ1-6, with D perhaps TRBD1 (6 bases). CDR3 length: 16 residues. V was trimmed by 0 bases and J by 8 bases, leaving 14 bases between them. In germline, CDR1 is LGHDT, CDR2 YNNKEL (reference sequence). CDR3 coding DNA: TGTGCCAGCAGCCAAGAGGGGGCCACCCTGGATTCACCCCTCCACTTT. Its translation is CASSQEGATLDSPLHF.

The V and J genes are TRBV11-3 and TRBJ1-6; D call uncertain. Germline V gene sequence: CDR1 SGHNT, CDR2 YENEEA. The CDR3 sequence is 17 residues long. The V gene lost 5 bases and the J gene lost 0 bases, with 14 bases spanning the gap. The CDR3 here is CASSDRHVPSYNSPLHF. Here the CDR3 DNA reads TGTGCCAGCAGCGATAGACACGTCCCCTCCTATAATTCACCCCTCCACTTT. The variable domain in full, with the rest retrieved from reference TRBV11-3 and TRBJ1-6, is EAGVVQSPRYKIIEKKQPVAFWCNPISGHNTLYWYLQNLGQGPELLIRYENEEAVDDSQLPKDRFSAERLKGVDSTLKIQPAELGDSAVYLCASSDRHVPSYNSPLHFGNGTRLTVT.

This clonotype has at least ten counts. The chain recombines TRBV7-9 with TRBJ1-5; D unclear. Germline V gene lookup returns CDR1 SEHNR and CDR2 FQNEAQ (reference sequence). Trimming stripped 1 base from V and 2 bases from J, with 9 bases between. The CDR3 is 15 residues long. CDR3 DNA: TGTGCCAGCAGCTTAGATCGGGTGGGCAATCAGCCCCAGCATTTT. It codes for CASSLDRVGNQPQHF.

The chain links TRBV6-2 or TRBV6-3 to TRBJ2-7; no clear D gene. Trimming removed 4 bases from V and 7 bases from J, with 14 bases in between. This CDR3 comprises 13 residues. CDR1 MNHEY and CDR2 SVGEGT come from the germline V gene. Here the CDR3 DNA reads TGTGCCAGCAGTTGGTTGCCCGAAGGGGAGCAGTACGTC. It specifies CASSWLPEGEQYV.

This clonotype was seen many times. The chain carries TRBV6-1 and TRBJ1-3; D remains ambiguous. Germline CDR1 reads MNHNS; CDR2 reads SASEGT. Trimming removed 6 bases from V and 4 bases from J, with 7 bases in between. The CDR3 sequence is 12 residues long. The CDR3 reads CASSPRGNTIYF. The CDR3 DNA sequence: TGTGCCAGCAGCCCTCGAGGAAACACCATATATTTT.

This clonotype was counted many times. The V gene is TRBV6-1, the J gene TRBJ2-2, with 10 bases matching TRBD2. The CDR3 has 15 residues. Trimming cost V 6 bases and J 9 bases; bases outside gene matches: 10. Germline CDR1 MNHNS, CDR2 SASEGT. The CDR3, as DNA: TGTGCCAGCAGGGAGATGAGCGGGGGGGCCAGGGAGCTGTTTTTT. It yields the protein CASREMSGGARELFF.

CDR3 loop: CASSPPAGGPHTQYF. CDR3 nucleotide sequence: TGCGCCAGCAGCCCTCCGGCGGGGGGGCCCCATACGCAGTATTTT. V is TRBV4-1 and J is TRBJ2-3, with TRBD2 matching 9 bases. Trimming cost V 4 bases and J 7 bases; bases outside gene matches: 9. The CDR3 has 15 residues. Germline V gives CDR1 MGHRA, CDR2 YSYEKL.

This clonotype was seen at least ten times. The CDR3 loop is CASSLHGGLLGEQAFF. CDR3 DNA: TGTGCCAGCAGTTTACATGGGGGTTTACTAGGAGAACAAGCTTTCTTT. The chain is built from TRBV12-3 or TRBV12-4 and TRBJ1-1; weak D call: TRBD1 (5 bases). The CDR3 is 16 amino acids. Trimming removed 2 bases at V and 9 bases at J, with 22 bases between.

The chain recombines TRBV6-5 with TRBJ2-2; no reliable D call. The CDR3 runs to 15 residues. Trimming cost V 4 bases and J 5 bases, with 14 bases left between them. CDR1 and CDR2 from the germline V gene are MNHEY and SVGAGI. This CDR3 reads CASSLTDLGTGELFF. In DNA form, the CDR3 reads TGTGCCAGCAGTTTAACGGATCTCGGGACCGGGGAGCTGTTTTTT.

For this clonotype: Germline and junction disagree at one end, which may indicate a read error. The V and J genes are TRBV6-5 and TRBJ2-1, with 12 bases that match TRBD2. In germline, CDR1 is MNHEY, CDR2 SVGAGI. The CDR3 runs 15 residues. DNA of the CDR3: TGTGCCGGCAGTTACCGACTAGCGGGAGTGAATGAGCAGTTCTTC. Translating gives CAGSYRLAGVNEQFF.

This clonotype was seen only a few times. V is TRBV19 and J is TRBJ2-3, with unresolved D. V dropped 6 bases and J dropped 0 bases, with 19 bases sitting between them. In germline, CDR1 is LNHDA, CDR2 SQIVND (reference sequence). This CDR3 has 17 residues. This CDR3 is CASSRFGNSLSTDTQYF. CDR3 DNA: TGTGCCAGTAGCCGCTTTGGAAACTCCCTTAGCACAGATACGCAGTATTTT.